Below are 14 T cell receptor beta chains sequenced from a single sample in a study of cytomegalovirus exposure and HLA in healthy donors (dated by TCRdb to about 2017). The library came from the immunoSEQ multiplex PCR assay. Held by TCRdb, this immuneACCESS table contains in-frame sequences only and omits some clones. Under half of the omission traces to an unresolved V gene where checked; the cause of the rest is unknown. Within this sample are approximately 82,000 clones, with just under 95% of them counted one time only. The top ten constitute about 0.7% of the sample. The specimen sequenced was PBMCs. All receptors derive from a man aged 18 to 30 in good health and CMV-seronegative.

This clone has only one observation. As DNA, the CDR3 is TGTGCCTGGAGCCGGGGGGACTATGGCTACACCTTC. Translating it yields CAWSRGDYGYTF. The chain has TRBV30 and TRBJ1-2, with D tentatively TRBD1 (5 bases). From germline, CDR1 is GTSNPN and CDR2 SVGIG (reference sequence). V gave up 3 bases and J gave up 3 bases, with 8 bases separating them. The CDR3 has 12 amino acids.

The genes are TRBV4-1 and TRBJ2-3; TRBD2 aligns across 11 bases. V lost 4 bases and J lost 4; bases outside the gene matches: 10. This CDR3 is 17 amino acids long. Germline CDR1 is MGHRA and CDR2 is YSYEKL. In DNA, the CDR3 is TGCGCCAGCAGCCGAACTTTAGCGGGGGGGCTAGCAGATACGCAGTATTTT. This translates into CASSRTLAGGLADTQYF.

V gene TRBV29-1 combines with J gene TRBJ2-7; 8 nucleotides agree with TRBD2. After removal of 7 bases from V and 6 bases from J, the junction contained 5 bases not matched to a gene. The germline V gene encodes CDR1 SQVTM and CDR2 ANQGSEA. The CDR3 is made up of 11 amino acids. The CDR3: CSASAGVEQYF. The CDR3 DNA reads as TGCAGCGCCTCAGCGGGAGTCGAGCAGTACTTC.

DNA for the CDR3: TGTGCCAGCAGCTTAGGAGTCCCCTACGAGCAGTACTTC. Translation: CASSLGVPYEQYF. The V and J genes are TRBV7-9 and TRBJ2-7; D is unclear. CDR3 size: 13 residues. Germline V lookup: CDR1 SEHNR, CDR2 FQNEAQ (reference sequence). The V end was cut by 1 base, the J end by 2 bases, with 6 bases between.

The chain recombines TRBV28 with TRBJ2-5, with a tentative D call TRBD1 (6 bases). Trimming removed 6 bases at V and 5 bases at J, with 13 bases between. CDR3 length: 13 residues. Germline CDR1 is MDHEN and CDR2 is SYDVKM. Here the CDR3 DNA reads TGTGCCAGCAGATTAACAGGGTGGGAGACCCAGTACTTC. Its translation: CASRLTGWETQYF.

The CDR3 loop is CASSQSGGSYEQYF. The CDR3 DNA sequence: TGTGCCAGTAGTCAATCCGGTGGCTCCTACGAGCAGTACTTC. The J gene is TRBJ2-7, the V gene TRBV19; D remains ambiguous. This CDR3 comprises 14 residues. Germline CDR1 is LNHDA and CDR2 is SQIVND (reference sequence). Trimming pared 5 bases from V and 0 bases from J, leaving 11 bases between.

The chain joins TRBV18 to TRBJ2-5, with TRBD1 identical over 11 bases. In germline, CDR1 is KGHSH, CDR2 LQKENI. With V trimmed by 2 bases and J by 7 bases, 6 bases remained unmatched. CDR3 length: 15 amino acids. The CDR3 region is CASSPAGQGATTQYF. As DNA, the CDR3 is TGTGCCAGCTCACCAGCTGGACAGGGGGCGACGACCCAGTACTTC.

The chain employs TRBV29-1 and TRBJ2-7; D possibly corresponds to TRBD1 (6 bases). Germline assignment: CDR1 SQVTM and CDR2 ANQGSEA. The V and J ends lost 8 bases and 2 bases respectively, with 13 bases between them. The CDR3 length is 12 residues. CDR3 residues: CSRRDTAYEQYF. The CDR3 nucleotides are TGCAGCCGACGGGACACGGCCTACGAGCAGTACTTC.

The rearrangement uses TRBV5-1 and TRBJ2-3, with a possible D match to TRBD2 (5 bases). Germline CDR1 and CDR2: SGHRS and YFSETQ. V was cut by 4 bases and J by 0 bases, with 21 bases left in between. This CDR3 has 18 amino acids. CDR3: CASSPRGPHLDSTDTQYF. As DNA, the CDR3 is TGCGCCAGCAGCCCCCGAGGGCCCCACTTAGATAGCACAGATACGCAGTATTTT.

The chain carries TRBV5-8 and TRBJ1-2; 10 nucleotides line up with TRBD1. This CDR3 region has 13 residues. Trimming removed 3 bases from V and 4 bases from J; junction bases left unmatched: 0. CDR1 and CDR2 (germline): SGHTS, YDEGEE. The CDR3 loop reads CASSWDRGYGYTF. In nucleotides, the CDR3 is TGTGCCAGCAGCTGGGACAGGGGCTATGGCTACACCTTC.

The genes are TRBV28 and TRBJ2-2; D may be TRBD1 (6 bases). The CDR3 is 15 amino acids. Germline values: CDR1 MDHEN, CDR2 SYDVKM. Trimming shortened V by 7 bases and J by 5 bases, and 17 bases separated the two germline ends. The CDR3, as DNA: TGTGCCAGCACCCGGACAGATGGGAATACCGGGGAGCTGTTTTTT. This codes for CASTRTDGNTGELFF.

The chain is built from TRBV19 and TRBJ2-1, with D possibly TRBD1 on 6 matching bases. Germline CDR1 reads LNHDA; CDR2 reads SQIVND (reference sequence). V was cut by 3 bases and J by 2 bases, with 17 bases left in between. The CDR3 covers 17 residues. This chain's CDR3 is CASSMGLVDRTYNEQFF. The CDR3 DNA reads as TGTGCCAGTAGTATGGGGCTAGTCGACAGGACCTACAATGAGCAGTTCTTC. The entire variable domain, with the rest obtained from reference TRBV19 and TRBJ2-1, is as follows: DGGITQSPKYLFRKEGQNVTLSCEQNLNHDAMYWYRQDPGQGLRLIYYSQIVNDFQKGDIAEGYSVSREKKESFPLTVTSAQKNPTAFYLCASSMGLVDRTYNEQFFGPGTRLTVL.

This clone was counted once. This chain uses TRBV7-9 with TRBJ1-2, with D possibly TRBD1 on 6 matching bases. Trimming took 6 bases from V and 5 from J, leaving 22 bases between them. Germline CDR1 is SEHNR and CDR2 is FQNEAQ (reference sequence). This CDR3 is 16 amino acids long. The CDR3 spells CASRHPRDKRGYGYTF. CDR3 nucleotide sequence: TGTGCCAGCAGACACCCCCGGGACAAGAGGGGGTATGGCTACACCTTC.

This clone is a singleton in its sample. This sequence joins TRBV5-5 and TRBJ2-1; TRBD2 aligns across 12 bases. Germline CDR1 and CDR2: SGHKS and YYEKEE (reference sequence). The CDR3 totals 17 residues. The V segment lost 0 bases and the J segment 3 bases; nucleotides outside the gene matches: 4. CDR3 nucleotide sequence: TGTGCCAGCAGCTTGGCCGGACTAGCGGGACTCTACAATGAGCAGTTCTTC. Protein product: CASSLAGLAGLYNEQFF. Full variable domain (missing parts from reference TRBV5-5 and TRBJ2-1): DAGVTQSPTHLIKTRGQQVTLRCSPISGHKSVSWYQQVLGQGPQFIFQYYEKEERGRGNFPDRFSARQFPNYSSELNVNALLLGDSALYLCASSLAGLAGLYNEQFFGPGTRLTVL.